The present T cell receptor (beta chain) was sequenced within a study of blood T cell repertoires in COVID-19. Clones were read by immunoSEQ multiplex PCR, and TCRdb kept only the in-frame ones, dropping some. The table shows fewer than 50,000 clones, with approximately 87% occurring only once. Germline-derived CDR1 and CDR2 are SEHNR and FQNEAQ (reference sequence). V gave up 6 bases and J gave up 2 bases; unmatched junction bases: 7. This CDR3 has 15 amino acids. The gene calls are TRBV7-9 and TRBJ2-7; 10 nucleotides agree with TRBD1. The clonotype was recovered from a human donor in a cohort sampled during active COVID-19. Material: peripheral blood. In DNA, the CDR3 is TGTGCCAGCAGGCCTGGACAGGGGGTTCCCTACGAGCAGTACTTC. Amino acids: CASRPGQGVPYEQYF.